The following is a T cell receptor beta chain sequence with its context. Its antigen is not identified. This record comes from a study of cytomegalovirus exposure and HLA in healthy donors. Primers: 60 Vbeta forward and 13 Jbeta reverse. The assay was immunoSEQ multiplex PCR, and TCRdb's table has in-frame clones only and misses some. The data contain 200,000 to 250,000 clones, around 80% of them singletons. Study-level points and caveats: When analyzed later, a missense DCLRE1C variant was found to be linked to TCR beta V- and J-gene trimming.

Per the germline V gene, CDR1 is MDHEN and CDR2 is SYDVKM. The CDR3 consists of 15 residues. The ends were cut back, 5 bases at V and 1 base at J, with 15 bases in the middle. This TCR was recovered from a man aged 45-65 years in good health and CMV-seronegative. The material sequenced was PBMCs. The chain uses TRBV28 and TRBJ2-7; D possibly corresponds to TRBD1 (6 bases). CDR3 bases: TGTGCCAGCAGTACCAGGGGTGGGGAGTCCTACGAGCAGTACTTC. The encoded protein is CASSTRGGESYEQYF.